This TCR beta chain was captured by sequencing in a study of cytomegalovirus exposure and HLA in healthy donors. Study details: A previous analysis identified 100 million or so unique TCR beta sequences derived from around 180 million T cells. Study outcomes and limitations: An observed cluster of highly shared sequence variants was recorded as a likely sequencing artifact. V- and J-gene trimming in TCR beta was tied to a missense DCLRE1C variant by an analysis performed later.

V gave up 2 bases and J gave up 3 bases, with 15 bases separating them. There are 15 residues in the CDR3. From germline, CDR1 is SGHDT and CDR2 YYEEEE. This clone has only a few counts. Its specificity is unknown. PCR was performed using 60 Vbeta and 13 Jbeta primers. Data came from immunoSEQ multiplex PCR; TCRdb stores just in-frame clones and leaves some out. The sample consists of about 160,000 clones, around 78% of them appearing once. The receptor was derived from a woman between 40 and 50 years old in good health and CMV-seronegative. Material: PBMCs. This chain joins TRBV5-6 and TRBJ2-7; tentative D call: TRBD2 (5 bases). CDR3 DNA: TGTGCCAGCAGCTTTGAGTCGTTTCGGGACTACGAGCAGTACTTC. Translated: CASSFESFRDYEQYF.